This TCR beta chain was documented in a study of cytomegalovirus exposure and HLA in healthy donors. Notes on the study in general: In an earlier analysis, about 90% or about 30%: the productive usage of most TCR beta V segments. Links to common viral pathogens appeared, in a later analysis, for several of the most significant clusters.

Of note for this clone: The antigen is unknown.

60 Vbeta and 13 Jbeta primers were used in PCR. This table comes from immunoSEQ multiplex PCR, and its TCRdb copy is limited to in-frame clones, with some not included. Altogether some 190,000 clones are present, more than 75% being singletons, with the ten largest covering 1.3%. CDR1 is MNHEY, CDR2 SVGAGI, per germline. The CDR3 is made up of 15 amino acids. The V segment lost 10 bases and the J segment 7 bases; nucleotides outside the gene matches: 17. Healthy bone marrow donors made up the donor group. This chain joins TRBV6-5 and TRBJ2-3; 7 nucleotides agree with TRBD1. The sample consisted of PBMCs. This TCR was recovered from a man younger than 45 in good health and CMV-seronegative. The CDR3 loop is CATTDGLGGLNTQYF. DNA of the CDR3: TGTGCCACTACCGATGGGCTAGGGGGCTTGAATACGCAGTATTTT.